One and the same sample provided the 6 T cell receptor beta chains below, sequenced in a study of response to subunit inactivated influenza vaccine. TCRdb reprocessed the RT-PCR reads via MiXCR and lists one record per CDR3 protein. Of roughly 700,000 distinct CDR3 sequences in the sample, about 15% were seen once. This material consisted of PBMCs from blood, taken around two weeks before vaccination. These receptors originate from a man over 45 who received an inactivated influenza vaccine.

This clonotype was counted only a few times. The chain uses TRBV20-1 and TRBJ1-1; 9 nucleotides line up with TRBD1. V lost 0 bases, J lost 3 bases, and 2 bases stayed unmatched. CDR3 length: 14 amino acids. Germline V lookup: CDR1 DFQATT, CDR2 SNEGSKA (reference sequence). DNA of the CDR3: TGCAGTGCTAGAGATTACAGGGGGCACACTGAAGCTTTCTTT. The encoded protein is CSARDYRGHTEAFF.

The rearrangement joins TRBV6-5 to TRBJ2-1; D gene ambiguous. V was cut by 0 bases and J by 9 bases, with 12 bases left in between. The CDR3 length is 14 residues. Germline V gives CDR1 MNHEY, CDR2 SVGAGI. The CDR3 nucleotides are TGTGCCAGCAGTTACTCGATTAGAGGCGCTGAGCAGTTCTTC. The encoded protein is CASSYSIRGAEQFF.

This clonotype showed up just a few times. The chain is built from TRBV7-2 and TRBJ2-7, with D unresolved. This CDR3 comprises 15 residues. V was shortened by 8 bases and J by 2 bases, with 19 bases between the two germline ends. CDR1 and CDR2 from the germline V gene are SGHTA and FQGNSA. The CDR3 DNA is TGTGCCAGCGGCGTTGTGGCACTCCTCCCCTACGAGCAGTACTTC. Protein product: CASGVVALLPYEQYF.

This clonotype has only a few counts. V usage is TRBV20-1 and J usage is TRBJ2-1; no definite D call. CDR3 length: 13 residues. The germline CDR1 and CDR2 sequences are DFQATT and SNEGSKA (reference sequence). The V end was cut by 0 bases, the J end by 9 bases, with 12 bases between. This chain's CDR3 is CSARDYRGGEQFF. CDR3 DNA sequence: TGCAGTGCTAGAGATTATCGAGGTGGTGAGCAGTTCTTC.

The rearrangement joins TRBV20-1 to TRBJ2-5; 12 bases align to TRBD2. The CDR3 sequence is 16 residues long. The germline V gene encodes CDR1 DFQATT and CDR2 SNEGSKA (reference sequence). V lost 4 bases and J lost 4; bases outside the gene matches: 10. As DNA, the CDR3 is TGCAGTGCTATGGGGCTAGCGGGGGGGGCTGGAGAGACCCAGTACTTC. It yields the protein CSAMGLAGGAGETQYF.

This chain uses TRBV12-3 or TRBV12-4 with TRBJ2-5, with 7 positions matching TRBD2. The CDR3 contains 15 residues. With V trimmed by 4 bases and J by 3 bases, 8 bases remained unmatched. The DNA of the CDR3 is TGTGCCAGCAGTTCCCCTGCCCGGGGGGAAGAGACCCAGTACTTC. This sequence encodes CASSSPARGEETQYF.